The following is a TCR beta chain sequence with its context. Participants, about 18 to 95 years old, spanned about two dozen US areas. The CDR3 spans 14 residues. V lost 4 bases and J 6 bases, leaving 15 bases between the germline ends. Per the germline V gene, CDR1 is LGHNA and CDR2 is YSLEER. Under the authors' procedure: Researchers report that nucleated cell counts were estimated from reference gene primer amplification. TCRdb's table, derived via immunoSEQ multiplex PCR, lists solely in-frame clones and lacks some. V, J and clone size derive from that table, while D and trimming were established from the DNA sequence. The table lists approximately 210,000 clones, around 81% of them singletons. These data originate in a study of blood T cell repertoires in COVID-19.

The chain has TRBV4-3 and TRBJ1-1, with D tentatively TRBD1 (5 bases). The sequencing input was PBMCs or T cells enriched from blood (not recorded which). The receptor's source is a woman in her forties or fifties with acute COVID-19. The CDR3 DNA is TGCGCCAGCAGCCTCGGGCGGGGGGTCGCTGAAGCTTTCTTT. Amino acid sequence: CASSLGRGVAEAFF.